The 8 T cell receptor beta chains presented below share a single source sample, sequenced in a study of blood T cells in healthy people across ages. The use of a sample-barcoded 5' primer and a J-beta primer mix characterized a second PCR of roughly 7 to 12 cycles. TCRdb reprocessed the 5' RACE reads with MiXCR, giving one entry per CDR3 protein. This sample yields about 700,000 distinct CDR3 sequences, of which approximately 29% are seen a single time; over 15% belongs to the top ten. The specimen was blood. The receptors were sampled from a woman over 75 in good health.

The chain recombines TRBV5-1 with TRBJ1-2; D unresolved. V was clipped by 0 bases and J by 7 bases, with 10 bases between them. The CDR3 covers 13 residues. CDR1 SGHRS and CDR2 YFSETQ come from the germline V gene. The DNA for the CDR3 is TGCGCCAGCAGCTTGGAAGGCGTTGGTGGCTACACCTTC. Protein product: CASSLEGVGGYTF. The full variable domain, its missing parts supplied by reference TRBV5-1 and TRBJ1-2, is KAGVTQTPRYLIKTRGQQVTLSCSPISGHRSVSWYQQTPGQGLQFLFEYFSETQRNKGNFPGRFSGRQFSNSRSEMNVSTLELGDSALYLCASSLEGVGGYTFGSGTRLTVV.

This clonotype was seen only a few times. V gene TRBV14 combines with J gene TRBJ2-6; D uncertain. Per the germline V gene, CDR1 is SGHDN and CDR2 is FVKESK. The V gene lost 4 bases and the J gene lost 0 bases, with 13 bases spanning the gap. CDR3 size: 17 residues. CDR3 nucleotides: TGTGCCAGCAGCCCAAGCCTTAGCCCCTCTGGGGCCAACGTCCTGACTTTC. This sequence encodes CASSPSLSPSGANVLTF.

A note on this clonotype: A read error is possible here, since a much larger clone lies one base away. The rearrangement uses TRBV6-1 and TRBJ2-1, with TRBD1 matching 7 bases. CDR1 and CDR2 (germline): MNHNS, SASEGT. The CDR3 is 15 residues long. This CDR3 reads CACSDQRGPSYEQFF. CDR3 nucleotide sequence: TGTGCCTGCAGTGATCAAAGGGGGCCCTCATATGAGCAGTTCTTC.

This chain joins TRBV20-1 and TRBJ2-3; TRBD1 aligns across 9 bases. This CDR3 contains 15 residues. Germline assignment: CDR1 DFQATT and CDR2 SNEGSKA (reference sequence). V gave up 1 base and J gave up 5 bases; unmatched junction bases: 7. The CDR3 loop reads CSARARDRAGDTQYF. CDR3 nucleotides: TGCAGTGCTAGAGCTAGGGACAGGGCGGGAGATACGCAGTATTTT.

On this clonotype itself: One base away lies a much larger clone, so this may be a sequencing read error. This chain uses TRBV9 with TRBJ2-7; no reliable D call. There are 11 residues in the CDR3. Germline loops: CDR1 SGDLS, CDR2 YYNGEE. The CDR3 loop reads CAGSNHYEQYF. The CDR3 DNA is TGTGCCGGCAGCAACCACTACGAGCAGTACTTC.

This clonotype was detected a few times. This chain connects TRBV7-9 to TRBJ1-4; D unresolved. This CDR3 has 14 residues. Trimming left V 5 bases short and J 10 bases short, with 17 bases between. The germline V gene has CDR1 SEHNR and CDR2 FQNEAQ (reference sequence). The CDR3 sequence is CASSRDSNRGKLFF. DNA for the CDR3: TGTGCCAGCAGCCGCGACTCAAACCGGGGAAAACTGTTTTTT. The full variable domain, with the rest looked up from reference TRBV7-9 and TRBJ1-4, is DTGVSQNPRHKITKRGQNVTFRCDPISEHNRLYWYRQTLGQGPEFLTYFQNEAQLEKSRLLSDRFSAERPKGSFSTLEIQRTEQGDSAMYLCASSRDSNRGKLFFGSGTQLSVL.

The CDR3 DNA sequence: TGTGCCAGCAGCCAGAGGACAGGCATTAATGAAAAACTGTTTTTT. As protein: CASSQRTGINEKLFF. The chain employs TRBV7-2 and TRBJ1-4, with 7 bases aligning to TRBD1. CDR1 SGHTA and CDR2 FQGNSA come from the germline V gene. The CDR3 has 15 amino acids. J gave up 4 bases and V 5 bases, and 7 bases lay outside the gene matches.

This sequence joins TRBV5-5 and TRBJ2-7, with TRBD1 matching 7 bases. V was clipped by 0 bases and J by 2 bases; unmatched bases: 5. This CDR3 is 15 amino acids long. Germline V gene sequence: CDR1 SGHKS, CDR2 YYEKEE (reference sequence). This chain's CDR3 is CASSLGQGLTYEQYF. CDR3 bases: TGTGCCAGCAGCTTGGGACAGGGCCTTACCTACGAGCAGTACTTC.